This T cell receptor beta chain was documented in a study of identifying expanded T cells in peripheral blood. Profiled with immunoSEQ multiplex PCR; TCRdb holds only in-frame clones, not every one. The table lists some 130,000 clones, 80% to 90% of them singletons. The sample was blood. The sequence was obtained from a person aged 18-70 years in good health.

The CDR3 nucleotides read TGTGCCAGCTCTAAGGGATCGGGCTATGGCTACACCTTC. As protein: CASSKGSGYGYTF. The chain joins TRBV19 to TRBJ1-2; unclear D gene. The germline V gene has CDR1 LNHDA and CDR2 SQIVND (reference sequence). The CDR3 consists of 13 residues. The V end lost 9 bases, the J end lost 4 bases, and 15 bases lay between the germline ends. The full variable domain, its missing parts supplied by reference TRBV19 and TRBJ1-2, is DGGITQSPKYLFRKEGQNVTLSCEQNLNHDAMYWYRQDPGQGLRLIYYSQIVNDFQKGDIAEGYSVSREKKESFPLTVTSAQKNPTAFYLCASSKGSGYGYTFGSGTRLTVV.